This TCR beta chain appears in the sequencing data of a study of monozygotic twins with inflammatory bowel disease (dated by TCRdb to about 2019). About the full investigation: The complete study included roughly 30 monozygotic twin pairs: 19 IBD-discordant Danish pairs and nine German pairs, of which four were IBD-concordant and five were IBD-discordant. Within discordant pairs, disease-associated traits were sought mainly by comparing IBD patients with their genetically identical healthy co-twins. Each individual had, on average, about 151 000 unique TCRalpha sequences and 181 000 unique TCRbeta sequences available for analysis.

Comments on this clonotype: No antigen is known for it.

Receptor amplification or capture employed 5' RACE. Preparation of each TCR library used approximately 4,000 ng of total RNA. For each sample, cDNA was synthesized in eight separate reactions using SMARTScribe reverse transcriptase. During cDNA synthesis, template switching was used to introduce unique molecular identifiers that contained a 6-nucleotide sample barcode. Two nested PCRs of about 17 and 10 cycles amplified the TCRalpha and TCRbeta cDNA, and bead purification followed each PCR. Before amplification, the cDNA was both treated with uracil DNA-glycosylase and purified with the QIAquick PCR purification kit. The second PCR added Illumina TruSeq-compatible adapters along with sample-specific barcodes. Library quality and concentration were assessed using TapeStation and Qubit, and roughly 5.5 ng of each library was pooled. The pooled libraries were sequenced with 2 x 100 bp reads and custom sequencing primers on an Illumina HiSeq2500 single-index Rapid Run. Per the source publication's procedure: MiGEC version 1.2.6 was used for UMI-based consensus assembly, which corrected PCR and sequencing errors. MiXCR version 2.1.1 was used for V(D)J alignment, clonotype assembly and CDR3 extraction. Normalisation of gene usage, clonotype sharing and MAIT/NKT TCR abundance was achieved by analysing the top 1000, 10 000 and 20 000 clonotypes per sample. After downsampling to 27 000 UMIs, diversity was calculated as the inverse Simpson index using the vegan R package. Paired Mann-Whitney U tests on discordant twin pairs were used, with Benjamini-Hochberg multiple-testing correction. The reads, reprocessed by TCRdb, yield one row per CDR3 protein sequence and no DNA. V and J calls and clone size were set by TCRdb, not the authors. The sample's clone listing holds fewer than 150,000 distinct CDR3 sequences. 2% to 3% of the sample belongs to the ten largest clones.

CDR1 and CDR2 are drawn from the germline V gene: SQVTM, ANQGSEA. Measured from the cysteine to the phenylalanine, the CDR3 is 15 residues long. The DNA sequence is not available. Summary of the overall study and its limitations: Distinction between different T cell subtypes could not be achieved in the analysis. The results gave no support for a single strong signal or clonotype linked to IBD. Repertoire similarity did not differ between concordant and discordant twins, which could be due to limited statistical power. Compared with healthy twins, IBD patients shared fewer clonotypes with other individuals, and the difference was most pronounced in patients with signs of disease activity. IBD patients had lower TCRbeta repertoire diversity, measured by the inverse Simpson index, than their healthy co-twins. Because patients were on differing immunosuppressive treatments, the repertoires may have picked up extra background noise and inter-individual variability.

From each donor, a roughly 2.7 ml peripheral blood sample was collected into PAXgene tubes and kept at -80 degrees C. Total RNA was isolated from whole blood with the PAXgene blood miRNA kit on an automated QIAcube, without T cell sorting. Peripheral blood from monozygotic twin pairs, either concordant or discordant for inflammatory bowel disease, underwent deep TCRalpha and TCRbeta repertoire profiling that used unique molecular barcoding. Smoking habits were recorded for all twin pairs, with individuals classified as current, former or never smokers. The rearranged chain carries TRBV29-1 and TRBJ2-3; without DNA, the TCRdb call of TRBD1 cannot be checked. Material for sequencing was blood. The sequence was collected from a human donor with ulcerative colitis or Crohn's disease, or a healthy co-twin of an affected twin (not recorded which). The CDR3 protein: CSGASSGGGTDTQYF.